This T cell receptor (beta chain) was found in a study of blood T cell repertoires in COVID-19. About the study: Whether acute or convalescent, the COVID-19 samples came from the United States, Italy and Spain. PBMCs, B-cell-depleted T cells, or T cells were the source of the cDNA or gDNA that made up the material.

Cohorts were based on clinical histories the participants reported. Under the authors' procedure: Using reference gene primer amplification, nucleated cell counts were estimated. The repertoire was sequenced with immunoSEQ multiplex PCR; TCRdb's copy has only in-frame clones and lacks some. V and J calls and clone size are those listed in that table; D and trimming were worked out from the DNA. The sample lists about 300,000 clones; 85% to 90% were seen once. The sample comprised PBMCs or T cells enriched from blood (not recorded which). This clonotype originated in a woman between 50 and 59 years old who had been exposed to COVID-19.

The CDR3 here is CASSLGGGGVNTGELFF. DNA of the CDR3: TGTGCCAGCAGCTTGGGTGGTGGCGGGGTGAACACCGGGGAGCTGTTTTTT. The gene calls are TRBV5-4 and TRBJ2-2; TRBD2 might be the D (6 bases). Germline lookup yields CDR1 SGHNT and CDR2 YYREEE (reference sequence). This CDR3 has 17 residues. Trimming removed 0 bases from V and 1 base from J, with 13 bases in between.